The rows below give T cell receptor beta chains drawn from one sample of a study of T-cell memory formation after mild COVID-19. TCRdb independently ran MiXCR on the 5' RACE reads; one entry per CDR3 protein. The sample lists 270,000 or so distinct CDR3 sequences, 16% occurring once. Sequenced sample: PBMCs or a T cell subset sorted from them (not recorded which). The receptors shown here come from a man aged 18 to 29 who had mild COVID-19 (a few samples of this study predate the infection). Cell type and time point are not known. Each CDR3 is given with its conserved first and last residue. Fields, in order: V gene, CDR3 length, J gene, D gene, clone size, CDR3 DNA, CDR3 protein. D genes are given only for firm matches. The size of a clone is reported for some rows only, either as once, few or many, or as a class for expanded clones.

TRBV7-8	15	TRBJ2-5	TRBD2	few	TGTGCCAGCAGCTGGCGGGGAGGGGTGAAAGAGACCCAGTACTTC	CASSWRGGVKETQYF
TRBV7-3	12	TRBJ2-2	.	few	TGTGCCAGCAGCTGGCTCAAGGGAGAGCTGTTTTTT	CASSWLKGELFF
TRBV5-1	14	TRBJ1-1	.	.	TGCGCCAGCAGCTTGCAGGGGCCGAACACTGAAGCTTTCTTT	CASSLQGPNTEAFF
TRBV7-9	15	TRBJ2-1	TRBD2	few	TGTGCCAGCAGCACTAGCGGGGGGGCCTACAATGAGCAGTTCTTC	CASSTSGGAYNEQFF
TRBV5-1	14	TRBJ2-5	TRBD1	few	TGCGCCAGCAGCTTGCGACAGGGGGCTGAGACCCAGTACTTC	CASSLRQGAETQYF
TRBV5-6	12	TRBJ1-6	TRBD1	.	TGTGCCAGCAGCTCGGGACAGTCACCCCTCCACTTT	CASSSGQSPLHF
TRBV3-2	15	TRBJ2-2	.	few	TGTGCCAGCAGCCCCGCTAGCGGCTTCACCGGGGAGCTGTTTTTT	CASSPASGFTGELFF
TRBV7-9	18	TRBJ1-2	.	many	TGTGCCAGCAGCCCATCGGGCTTTAAACACAGAGCTAACTATGGCTACACCTTC	CASSPSGFKHRANYGYTF
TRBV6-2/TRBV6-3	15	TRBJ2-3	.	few	TGTGCCACAAACTCAGGACAGCTCAACACAGATACGCAGTATTTT	CATNSGQLNTDTQYF
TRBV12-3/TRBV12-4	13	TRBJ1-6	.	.	TGTGCCAGCAGTTTTACCGGGAATTCACCCCTCCACTTT	CASSFTGNSPLHF
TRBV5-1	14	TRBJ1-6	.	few	TGCGCCAGCAGCCGGGACGGTGATAATTCACCCCTCCACTTT	CASSRDGDNSPLHF
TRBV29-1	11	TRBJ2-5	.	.	TGCAGCGTTGAACTCCAAGAGACCCAGTACTTC	CSVELQETQYF
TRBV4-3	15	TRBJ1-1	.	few	TGCGCCAGCAGCCAAGCTCTACAGGGGAACACTGAAGCTTTCTTT	CASSQALQGNTEAFF
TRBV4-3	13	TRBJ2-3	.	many	TGCGCCAGCAGCCAAGACTTCACAGATACGCAGTATTTT	CASSQDFTDTQYF
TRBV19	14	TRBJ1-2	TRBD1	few	TGTGCCAGTACCCCCTCAACAGGGGTGAGGGGCTACACCTTC	CASTPSTGVRGYTF
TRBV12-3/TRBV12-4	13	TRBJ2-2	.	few	TGTGCCAGCAGCATTTCAAACACCGGGGAGCTGTTTTTT	CASSISNTGELFF
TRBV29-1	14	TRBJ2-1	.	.	TGCAGCGTTGAAGATTTCCTAGGAGACAATGAGCAGTTCTTC	CSVEDFLGDNEQFF
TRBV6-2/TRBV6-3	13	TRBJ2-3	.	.	TGTGCCAGCAGACGGGCCCTCACAGATACGCAGTATTTT	CASRRALTDTQYF
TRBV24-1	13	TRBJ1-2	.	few	TGTGCCACCAGTGATTCTGACATATATGGCTACACCTTC	CATSDSDIYGYTF
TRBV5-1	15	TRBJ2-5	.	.	TGCGCCAGCAGCCCCCTTACGACAGGTGAAGAGACCCAGTACTTC	CASSPLTTGEETQYF
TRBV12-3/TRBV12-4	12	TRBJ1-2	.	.	TGTGCCAGCAGTTTTAATGGGGACGGCTACACCTTC	CASSFNGDGYTF
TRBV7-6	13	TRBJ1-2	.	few	TGTGCCAGCACCAACCCCTACGTTGGGGGCTACACCTTC	CASTNPYVGGYTF
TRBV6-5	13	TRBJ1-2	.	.	TGTGCCAGCAGTTACGGCAGGGAGGATGGCTACACCTTC	CASSYGREDGYTF
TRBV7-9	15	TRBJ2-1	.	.	TGTGCCAGCAGCTTATTGGGGCTTGGGGGATACGAGCAGTTCTTC	CASSLLGLGGYEQFF